This TCR beta chain was sequenced during a study of T cells expressing NK-cell markers. As for the study in general: Sequencing of TCR beta repertoires drew on sorted CD3+CD56+NKG2C+, CD3+CD56+NKG2C- and CD3+CD56-NKG2C+ T cells. Seven of the eight sequenced donors were classified as HCMV-seropositive, and one was classified as seronegative. The study, taken as a whole, reports: Uncertainty persisted over the HCMV specificity of expanded NKG2C+ T cell clones.

Points on this clonotype: Its antigen is undetermined.

Template switching by 5'RACE with UMIs generated the TCR beta cDNA. Using the 5' RACE reads, TCRdb records one entry per CDR3 protein without DNA. The sample holds 300,000 to 450,000 distinct CDR3 sequences. The length of the CDR3 is 15 residues. Germline values: CDR1 DFQATT, CDR2 SNEGSKA (reference sequence). The receptor's source is a man aged 18 to 69 in good health. The chain combines TRBV20-1 with TRBJ2-7; TCRdb lists TRBD1, though no DNA is available to test this call. Input material: blood T cells: a sorted CD56 or NKG2C T cell subset, CD4+ or CD8+ T cells, or bulk PBMC T cells (not recorded which). CDR3 protein: CSATEVGDPGREQYF.